This T cell receptor beta chain was documented in a study of T cell changes during pregnancy in multiple sclerosis (dated by TCRdb to about 2019). Broadly, across the study: The study looked at changes in the T cell repertoire across pregnancy in women with multiple sclerosis.

A note on this clone: What this receptor recognizes is not known. One base away there is no much larger clone; base qualities are not given.

The library was prepared using the immunoSEQ multiplex PCR assay. TCRdb retrieved this table from immuneACCESS and kept in-frame rearrangements only. Not all clones are present; in checked studies, unresolved V genes account for under half, and no reason is known for the remainder. The sample profile shows tens of thousands of clones; 75% to 95% of them were found once. The top ten constitute 0.7% of the sample. Ends trimmed: V by 0 bases, J by 1 base; bases unmatched to a gene: 6. From cysteine to phenylalanine, the CDR3 is 17 amino acids long. Just CDR3 DNA is preserved here, 51 bases in frame from base 1. CDR1 and CDR2 were assigned from the germline V gene as SGHRS and YFSETQ.

This specimen was CD4+ T cells from peripheral blood mononuclear cells, taken before pregnancy. The sequence came from a female donor with multiple sclerosis, enrolled in a pregnancy study. The chain is made from TRBV5-1 and TRBJ2-1; TRBD2 matches 8 bases in the middle. The DNA is as follows: TGCGCCAGCAGCTTGGAGGTAGCGGGGCCTTCCTACAATGAGCAGTTCTTC. This is translated as CASSLEVAGPSYNEQFF.